This is a list of T cell receptor beta chains from one sample in a study of CXCR3-negative and CXCR3-positive naive CD8 T cells. For each CDR3 protein, TCRdb gives one entry from its re-call of the 5' RACE reads, without DNA. The sample table sets out 55,000 to 75,000 distinct CDR3 sequences. The material sequenced was naive CXCR3+ CD8+ T cells from blood. These receptors were taken from a human donor in good health. Some clones in this sample may be carry-over from other donors' samples. CDR3s include the opening cysteine and the closing phenylalanine or tryptophan.

CASSEGDYSYEQYF,TRBJ2-7,TRBV6-1
CSVEGLAGELSSYEQYF,TRBJ2-7,TRBV29-1
CASSYSIQDGYTF,TRBJ1-2,TRBV6-5
CASRAQPQGPYEQYF,TRBJ2-7,TRBV7-6
CASSGQGDNEQFF,TRBJ2-1,TRBV9
CASSQDALALAVQGATQYF,TRBJ2-3,TRBV4-2
CAVQRGNTGELFF,TRBJ2-2,TRBV14
CATSIGSNSEAFF,TRBJ1-1,TRBV15
CASTPGQPWETQYF,TRBJ2-5,TRBV12-3/TRBV12-4
CASGKDSDPHEQFF,TRBJ2-1,TRBV2
CSAGTGETEAFF,TRBJ1-1,TRBV29-1
CASSLNQGDPNTEAFF,TRBJ1-1,TRBV7-9
CASSENNEIYEQYF,TRBJ2-7,TRBV28
CPSSRGSGHPNTEAFF,TRBJ1-1,TRBV4-3
CSVHTGISNQPQHF,TRBJ1-5,TRBV29-1